The table lists the clone carrying this T cell receptor (beta chain) with a few counts. What it binds is unknown. The sample originates from a study of early T cells in non-severe SARS-CoV-2 infection. As for the study in general: Unsorted whole-blood RNA was sequenced in bulk, leaving chains unpaired.

Whole-study findings and limits: Lookups in VDJdb leaned toward anti-spike CD8 responses and missed private and CD4 specificities.

Germline V gene data show CDR1 as KGHSH and CDR2 as LQKENI. V lost 3 bases, J lost 4 bases, and 18 bases lay in between. The length of the CDR3 is 16 residues. Unique molecular identifiers were attached to individual cDNA molecules. Using its own MiXCR run on the 5' RACE reads, TCRdb lists one record per CDR3 protein. The table records about 70,000 distinct CDR3 sequences, around 11% of them present only once. The V and J genes are TRBV18 and TRBJ1-1; D gene unclear. Sequenced input: whole blood. This sequence originates from an adult who was a healthcare worker with PCR-confirmed SARS-CoV-2 infection or an uninfected control (not recorded which). CDR3 DNA: TGTGCCAGCTCACCGAACCTTTTCGACGAACGCACTGAAGCTTTCTTT. This encodes CASSPNLFDERTEAFF. Based on the CDR3 plus reference TRBV18 and TRBJ1-1, the full variable domain is NAGVMQNPRHLVRRRGQEARLRCSPMKGHSHVYWYRQLPEEGLKFMVYLQKENIIDESGMPKERFSAEFPKEGPSILRIQQVVRGDSAAYFCASSPNLFDERTEAFFGQGTRLTVV.